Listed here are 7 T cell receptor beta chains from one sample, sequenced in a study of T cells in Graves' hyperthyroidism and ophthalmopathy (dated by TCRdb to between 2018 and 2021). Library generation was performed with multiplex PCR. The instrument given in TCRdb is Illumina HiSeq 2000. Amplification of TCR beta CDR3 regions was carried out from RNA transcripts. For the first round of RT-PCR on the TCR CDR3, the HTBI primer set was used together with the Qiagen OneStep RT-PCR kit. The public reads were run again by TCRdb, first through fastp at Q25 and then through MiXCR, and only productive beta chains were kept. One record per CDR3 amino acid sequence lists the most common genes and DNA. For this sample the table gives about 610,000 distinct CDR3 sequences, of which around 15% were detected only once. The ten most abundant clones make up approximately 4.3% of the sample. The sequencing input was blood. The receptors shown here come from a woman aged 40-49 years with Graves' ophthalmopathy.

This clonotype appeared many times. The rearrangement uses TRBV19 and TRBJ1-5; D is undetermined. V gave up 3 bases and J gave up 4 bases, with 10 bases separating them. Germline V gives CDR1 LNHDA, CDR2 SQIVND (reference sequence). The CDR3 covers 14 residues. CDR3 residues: CASSIEAGNQPQHF. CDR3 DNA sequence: TGTGCCAGTAGTATCGAGGCGGGTAATCAGCCCCAGCATTTT. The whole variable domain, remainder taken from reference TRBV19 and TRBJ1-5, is DGGITQSPKYLFRKEGQNVTLSCEQNLNHDAMYWYRQDPGQGLRLIYYSQIVNDFQKGDIAEGYSVSREKKESFPLTVTSAQKNPTAFYLCASSIEAGNQPQHFGDGTRLSIL.

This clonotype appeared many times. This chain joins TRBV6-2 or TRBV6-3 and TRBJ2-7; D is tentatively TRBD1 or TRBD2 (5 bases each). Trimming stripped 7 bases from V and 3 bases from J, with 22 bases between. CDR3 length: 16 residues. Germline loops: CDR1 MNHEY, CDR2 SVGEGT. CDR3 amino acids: CASNKLGAETSYEQYF. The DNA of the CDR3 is TGTGCCAGCAACAAACTCGGGGCAGAGACAAGCTACGAGCAGTACTTC.

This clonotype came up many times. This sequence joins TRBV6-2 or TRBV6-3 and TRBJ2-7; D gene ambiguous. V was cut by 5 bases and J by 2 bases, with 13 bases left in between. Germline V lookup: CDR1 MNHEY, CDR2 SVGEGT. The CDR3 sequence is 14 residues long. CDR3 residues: CASSKQPPTYEQYF. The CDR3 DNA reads TGTGCCAGCAGTAAACAACCCCCAACCTACGAGCAGTACTTC.

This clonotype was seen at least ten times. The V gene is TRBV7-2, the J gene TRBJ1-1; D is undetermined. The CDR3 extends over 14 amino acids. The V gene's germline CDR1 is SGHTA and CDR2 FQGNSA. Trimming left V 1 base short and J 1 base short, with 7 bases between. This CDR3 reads CASSLERRNTEAFF. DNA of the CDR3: TGTGCCAGCAGCTTAGAACGGAGGAACACTGAAGCTTTCTTT.

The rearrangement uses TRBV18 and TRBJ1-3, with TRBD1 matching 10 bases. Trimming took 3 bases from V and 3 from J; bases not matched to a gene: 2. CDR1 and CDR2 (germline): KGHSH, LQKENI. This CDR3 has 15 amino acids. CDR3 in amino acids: CASSPWDRGGNTIYF. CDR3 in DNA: TGTGCCAGCTCACCTTGGGACAGGGGTGGAAACACCATATATTTT.

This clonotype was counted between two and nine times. The CDR3 DNA follows: TGTGCCAGCAGTTTATCCCAAATCGGGGAGCTGTTTTTT. As protein: CASSLSQIGELFF. The rearrangement links TRBV27 to TRBJ2-2; D gene ambiguous. Trimming shortened V by 0 bases and J by 7 bases, and 6 bases separated the two germline ends. Germline CDR1 MNHEY, CDR2 SMNVEV (reference sequence). The CDR3 length is 13 residues.

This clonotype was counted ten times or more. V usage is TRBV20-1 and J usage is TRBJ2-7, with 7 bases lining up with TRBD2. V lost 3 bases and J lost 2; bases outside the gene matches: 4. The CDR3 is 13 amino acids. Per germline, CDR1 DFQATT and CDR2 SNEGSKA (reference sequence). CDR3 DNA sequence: TGCAGTGCTAGTGAGACTAGCACCTACGAGCAGTACTTC. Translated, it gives CSASETSTYEQYF.